Listed below are T cell receptor beta chains from one sample, sequenced in a study of blood T cells in healthy people across ages. One entry per CDR3 protein results from TCRdb running MiXCR on the 5' RACE reads. This repertoire shows 600,000 to 900,000 distinct CDR3 sequences, under 30% found once; its top ten account for 3%. This sample also belongs to another study, concerning T cells of mothers and their children.

The sequencing input was blood. The source of these receptors is a boy aged 10-17 years in good health. Both conserved end residues are part of each CDR3. The D gene is left open where the match is weak. Clone size is shown for a subset of rows, as once, few, many or a class of expanded clone.

D: NA
length: 17
V: TRBV4-3
J: TRBJ2-1
size: NA
CDR3: CASSQDLLGDSYNEQFF
DNA: TGCGCCAGCAGCCAAGATCTTTTAGGGGACTCCTACAATGAGCAGTTCTTC

D: NA
length: 14
V: TRBV12-3/TRBV12-4
J: TRBJ2-6
size: many
CDR3: CASSFSSGANVLTF
DNA: TGTGCCAGCAGTTTCAGCTCTGGGGCCAACGTCCTGACTTTC

D: NA
length: 15
V: TRBV25-1
J: TRBJ2-1
size: NA
CDR3: CASSGPGATYNEQFF
DNA: TGTGCCAGCAGTGGCCCCGGGGCCACCTACAATGAGCAGTTCTTC

D: TRBD1
length: 16
V: TRBV5-1
J: TRBJ2-5
size: NA
CDR3: CASSLKRGRVEETQYF
DNA: TGCGCCAGCAGCTTGAAGAGGGGGCGGGTCGAAGAGACCCAGTACTTC

D: NA
length: 15
V: TRBV30
J: TRBJ1-3
size: NA
CDR3: CAWSVRTFLGNTIYF
DNA: TGTGCCTGGAGTGTACGAACTTTCCTCGGCAACACCATATATTTT

D: NA
length: 15
V: TRBV12-3/TRBV12-4
J: TRBJ2-7
size: NA
CDR3: CASSVPRGAVDEQYF
DNA: TGTGCCAGCAGTGTTCCCCGGGGGGCTGTTGACGAGCAGTACTTC

D: NA
length: 19
V: TRBV21-1
J: TRBJ2-2
size: NA
CDR3: CASSKDGTSEPSNTGELFF
DNA: TGTGCCAGCAGCAAAGATGGGACATCAGAACCTTCGAACACCGGGGAGCTGTTTTTT

D: NA
length: 12
V: TRBV11-2
J: TRBJ1-4
size: NA
CDR3: CASSSLMGELFF
DNA: TGTGCCAGCAGCTCCCTAATGGGGGAACTGTTTTTT

D: NA
length: 16
V: TRBV28
J: TRBJ2-1
size: NA
CDR3: CASSSPRLWGFDEQFF
DNA: TGTGCCAGCAGTTCCCCGAGACTTTGGGGGTTCGATGAGCAGTTCTTC

D: NA
length: 13
V: TRBV6-5
J: TRBJ1-2
size: NA
CDR3: CASTPGRNYGYTF
DNA: TGTGCCAGCACCCCCGGTCGGAACTATGGCTACACCTTC

D: NA
length: 17
V: TRBV19
J: TRBJ1-5
size: NA
CDR3: CASSKGSNRESNQPQHF
DNA: TGTGCCAGTAGTAAGGGAAGTAACCGGGAAAGCAATCAGCCCCAGCATTTT

D: TRBD1
length: 14
V: TRBV29-1
J: TRBJ1-1
size: NA
CDR3: CSAASGQGRTEAFF
DNA: TGCAGCGCTGCCTCGGGACAGGGTAGGACTGAAGCTTTCTTT

D: NA
length: 15
V: TRBV4-1
J: TRBJ2-7
size: few
CDR3: CASSQDPQGIYEQYF
DNA: TGCGCCAGCAGCCAAGATCCCCAGGGAATCTACGAGCAGTACTTC

D: NA
length: 16
V: TRBV11-2
J: TRBJ2-5
size: NA
CDR3: CASSSFSRDNQETQYF
DNA: TGTGCCAGCAGCTCATTCTCCCGGGACAACCAAGAGACCCAGTACTTC

D: NA
length: 13
V: TRBV5-1
J: TRBJ1-1
size: NA
CDR3: CASSDIRDTEAFF
DNA: TGCGCCAGCAGCGATATCAGGGACACTGAAGCTTTCTTT

D: NA
length: 13
V: TRBV5-1
J: TRBJ2-7
size: many
CDR3: CASSFGQSYEQYF
DNA: TGTGCCAGCAGTTTCGGACAGTCCTACGAGCAGTACTTC

D: NA
length: 12
V: TRBV20-1
J: TRBJ1-2
size: NA
CDR3: CSALRAIYGYTF
DNA: TGCAGTGCTCTCCGGGCCATTTATGGCTACACCTTC

D: NA
length: 10
V: TRBV28
J: TRBJ2-7
size: NA
CDR3: CASSHAEQYF
DNA: TGTGCCAGCAGCCACGCGGAGCAGTACTTC

D: TRBD1
length: 22
V: TRBV20-1
J: TRBJ2-5
size: few
CDR3: CSARSDRDRGKSGDWVIETQYF
DNA: TGCAGTGCTAGATCGGACCGGGACAGGGGAAAGTCCGGGGACTGGGTTATAGAGACCCAGTACTTC

D: TRBD2
length: 14
V: TRBV18
J: TRBJ2-1
size: few
CDR3: CASSPLREGNEQFF
DNA: TGTGCCAGCTCACCCCTCAGGGAGGGGAATGAGCAGTTCTTC

D: NA
length: 14
V: TRBV7-2
J: TRBJ2-5
size: few
CDR3: CASMAGGSQETQYF
DNA: TGTGCCAGTATGGCCGGGGGATCTCAAGAGACCCAGTACTTC

D: NA
length: 17
V: TRBV6-1
J: TRBJ2-7
size: once
CDR3: CASSEGGEIIETYEQYF
DNA: TGTGCCAGCAGTGAAGGAGGGGAAATTATCGAAACCTACGAGCAGTACTTC

D: TRBD2
length: 15
V: TRBV20-1
J: TRBJ2-1
size: NA
CDR3: CSANIAGGYYNEQFF
DNA: TGCAGTGCTAATATAGCGGGGGGGTATTACAATGAGCAGTTCTTC

D: NA
length: 15
V: TRBV6-2/TRBV6-3
J: TRBJ2-7
size: NA
CDR3: CASSFRGLLPHEQYF
DNA: TGTGCCAGCAGTTTCCGGGGACTTCTGCCCCACGAGCAGTACTTC

D: TRBD1
length: 15
V: TRBV6-5
J: TRBJ2-5
size: few
CDR3: CASSVTGLHQETQYF
DNA: TGTGCCAGCAGCGTGACAGGGCTCCACCAAGAGACCCAGTACTTC

D: NA
length: 12
V: TRBV20-1
J: TRBJ2-7
size: NA
CDR3: CSAPGILDEQYF
DNA: TGCAGTGCACCCGGGATATTGGACGAGCAGTACTTC

D: TRBD2
length: 15
V: TRBV4-2
J: TRBJ2-3
size: few
CDR3: CASSQASGGGDTQYF
DNA: TGTGCCAGCAGCCAGGCTAGCGGGGGTGGAGATACGCAGTATTTT

D: TRBD2
length: 17
V: TRBV7-3
J: TRBJ2-1
size: few
CDR3: CASSSPTSGGLKEEQFF
DNA: TGTGCCAGCAGCTCCCCGACTAGCGGGGGGTTAAAGGAGGAGCAGTTCTTC

D: NA
length: 16
V: TRBV7-3
J: TRBJ2-3
size: NA
CDR3: CASSSLAGSGPNTQYF
DNA: TGTGCCAGCAGCAGCCTGGCCGGGAGCGGTCCCAATACGCAGTATTTT

D: NA
length: 11
V: TRBV29-1
J: TRBJ1-1
size: NA
CDR3: CSGRMNTEAFF
DNA: TGCAGCGGACGGATGAACACTGAAGCTTTCTTT

D: TRBD1
length: 14
V: TRBV3-1
J: TRBJ2-7
size: NA
CDR3: CASRTGAPNYEQYF
DNA: TGTGCCAGTCGGACAGGGGCCCCTAACTACGAGCAGTACTTC

D: TRBD1
length: 14
V: TRBV2
J: TRBJ2-7
size: few
CDR3: CASSADRGPYEQYF
DNA: TGTGCCAGCAGTGCGGACAGGGGCCCCTACGAGCAGTACTTC

D: NA
length: 13
V: TRBV29-1
J: TRBJ2-7
size: many
CDR3: CSVGRDSRNEQYF
DNA: TGCAGCGTTGGGCGGGACAGTAGGAACGAGCAGTACTTC

D: TRBD2
length: 15
V: TRBV10-3
J: TRBJ2-7
size: NA
CDR3: CAISWAGGLTYEQYF
DNA: TGTGCCATCAGTTGGGCGGGGGGGCTAACCTACGAGCAGTACTTC

D: NA
length: 16
V: TRBV18
J: TRBJ2-7
size: few
CDR3: CASSPLQGQKSYEQYF
DNA: TGTGCCAGCTCACCACTTCAAGGACAGAAATCCTACGAGCAGTACTTC

D: NA
length: 17
V: TRBV15
J: TRBJ1-5
size: few
CDR3: CATSRPYGVAGNQPQHF
DNA: TGTGCCACCAGCAGACCGTATGGGGTAGCGGGCAATCAGCCCCAGCATTTT

D: TRBD1
length: 13
V: TRBV29-1
J: TRBJ2-1
size: NA
CDR3: CSVGQGPYNEQFF
DNA: TGCAGCGTTGGACAGGGGCCCTACAATGAGCAGTTCTTC

D: NA
length: 16
V: TRBV4-1
J: TRBJ2-1
size: few
CDR3: CASSRSWTARVNEQFF
DNA: TGCGCCAGCAGCCGGTCCTGGACAGCTAGGGTCAATGAGCAGTTCTTC

D: NA
length: 13
V: TRBV6-5
J: TRBJ2-3
size: NA
CDR3: CASNGQNTDTQYF
DNA: TGTGCCAGCAATGGGCAGAACACAGATACGCAGTATTTT

D: NA
length: 14
V: TRBV5-5
J: TRBJ2-7
size: NA
CDR3: CASSFAGANYEQYF
DNA: TGTGCCAGCAGCTTTGCGGGGGCGAACTACGAGCAGTACTTC

D: NA
length: 14
V: TRBV3-1
J: TRBJ2-5
size: NA
CDR3: CASSQDSGSETQYF
DNA: TGTGCCAGCAGCCAAGACAGTGGGAGTGAGACCCAGTACTTC

D: NA
length: 14
V: TRBV20-1
J: TRBJ2-1
size: NA
CDR3: CSADGSNRRNEQFF
DNA: TGCAGTGCAGATGGATCAAACCGAAGGAATGAGCAGTTCTTC

D: TRBD1
length: 13
V: TRBV12-3/TRBV12-4
J: TRBJ1-4
size: NA
CDR3: CASSSRDRRELFF
DNA: TGTGCCAGCAGTTCCAGGGACAGGAGGGAACTGTTTTTT